This record concerns one T cell receptor beta chain sequence. Its cognate antigen is unknown. The data stem from a study of beta chain features in type 1 diabetes. Study-level information: Age and gender were similar between patients and healthy donors, as were cell yields.

Reverse transcription of all isolated RNA meant that expressed TCRB transcripts were sequenced. Naive, central memory and regulatory T cell samples produced a mean of approximately 3.5 million reads. Clones were read by immunoSEQ multiplex PCR, and TCRdb kept only the in-frame ones, dropping some. The sample carries about 170,000 clones, around 7.9% recorded once. J gave up 2 bases and V 5 bases, and 7 bases lay outside the gene matches. CDR1 is SSHAT, CDR2 FNYEAQ, per germline (reference sequence). CDR3 length equals 15 residues. Over 95% purity was reached by all sorted populations. Study-wide points: Across all four CD4+ subsets, people with type 1 diabetes showed modestly shorter TCRB CDR3s. Among patients, naive, central memory and Treg TCRB repertoires appeared more similar than among healthy donors.

V gene TRBV7-7 combines with J gene TRBJ2-5, with 8 positions matching TRBD2. Material: central memory CD4+ T cells from blood. This TCR was sampled from a man between 18 and 29 years old with type 1 diabetes. Here the CDR3 DNA reads TGTGCCAGCAGCCAGGGACTAGGATCGCAAGAGACCCAGTACTTC. Its translation is CASSQGLGSQETQYF.